Included here is one T cell receptor beta chain sequence, with context. What it binds is not known. This record belongs to a study of blood T cells in healthy people across ages. Overall study results and limits: Possibly, changes in expanded clonotypes were confounded because donor CMV status was unknown.

Germline-derived CDR1 and CDR2 are DFQATT and SNEGSKA (reference sequence). The CDR3 sequence is 16 residues long. Trimming shortened V by 0 bases and J by 2 bases, and 14 bases separated the two germline ends. The total RNA that was extracted per sample amounted to at least 6 micrograms. Together with a sample-barcoded 5' primer, a J-beta primer mix was included in a second PCR lasting roughly 6 to 12 cycles. The template-switch adaptor, which had 12 random nucleotides, put a tag on each cDNA molecule. The study obtained at least 3 million CDR3-containing paired-end reads from every sample. Using its own MiXCR run on the 5' RACE reads, TCRdb lists one record per CDR3 protein. Found here are about 770,000 distinct CDR3 sequences, approximately 44% of them singletons; the top ten hold approximately 19%.

Sequenced sample: blood. V is TRBV20-1 and J is TRBJ1-5; D remains unclear. This receptor was identified in a man aged 55 to 70 in good health. The CDR3 sequence: CSARDGEGFGNQPQHF. The CDR3 DNA reads as TGCAGTGCTAGAGATGGGGAGGGCTTCGGCAATCAGCCCCAGCATTTT.